The entry that follows covers one T cell receptor beta chain sequence. Source study methods: Scientists estimated how many nucleated cells there were by amplifying reference gene primers. Measured with immunoSEQ multiplex PCR; TCRdb has only the in-frame clones, and not every one. V and J calls and clone size come straight from that table; D and trimming were deduced from the DNA. The table records some 100,000 clones, around 78% of them present only once. This CDR3 has 13 residues. J lost 14 bases, V lost 1 base, and 3 bases had no gene match. This record comes from a study of blood T cell repertoires in COVID-19. Study overall: Sources were T cells, B-cell-depleted T cells, or PBMCs; the material itself was cDNA or gDNA.

The chain employs TRBV12-3 or TRBV12-4 and TRBJ1-6, with TRBD1 matching 9 bases. The sample was peripheral blood. The sequence was obtained from a woman between 55 and 75 years old with acute or convalescent COVID-19. CDR3 residues: CASSLEGQGTLHF. DNA for the CDR3: TGTGCCAGCAGTTTAGAGGGACAGGGCACCCTCCACTTT.